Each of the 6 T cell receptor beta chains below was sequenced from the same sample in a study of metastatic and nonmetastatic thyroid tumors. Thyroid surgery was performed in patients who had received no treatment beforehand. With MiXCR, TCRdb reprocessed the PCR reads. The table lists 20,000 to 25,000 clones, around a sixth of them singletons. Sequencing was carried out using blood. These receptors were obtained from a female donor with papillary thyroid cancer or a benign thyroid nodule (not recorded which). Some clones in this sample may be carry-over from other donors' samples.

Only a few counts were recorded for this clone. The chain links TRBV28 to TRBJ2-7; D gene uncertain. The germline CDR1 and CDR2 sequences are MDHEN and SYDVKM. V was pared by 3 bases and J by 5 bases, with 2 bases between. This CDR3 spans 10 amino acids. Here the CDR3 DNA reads TGTGCCAGCAGTTTGGACGAGCAGTACTTC. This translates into CASSLDEQYF.

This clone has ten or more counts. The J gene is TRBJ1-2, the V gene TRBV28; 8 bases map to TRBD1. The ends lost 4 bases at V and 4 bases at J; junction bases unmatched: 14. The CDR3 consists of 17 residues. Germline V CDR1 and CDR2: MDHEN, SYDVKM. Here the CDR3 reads CASSSGTGPPHPYGYTF. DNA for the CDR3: TGTGCCAGCAGTTCAGGGACAGGTCCACCTCACCCCTATGGCTACACCTTC.

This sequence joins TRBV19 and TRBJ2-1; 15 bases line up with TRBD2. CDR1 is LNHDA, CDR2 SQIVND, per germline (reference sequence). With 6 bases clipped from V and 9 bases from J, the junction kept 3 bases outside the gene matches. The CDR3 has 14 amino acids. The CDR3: CASSRTSGGGEQFF. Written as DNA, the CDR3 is TGTGCCAGTAGCCGGACTAGCGGGGGGGGTGAGCAGTTCTTC.

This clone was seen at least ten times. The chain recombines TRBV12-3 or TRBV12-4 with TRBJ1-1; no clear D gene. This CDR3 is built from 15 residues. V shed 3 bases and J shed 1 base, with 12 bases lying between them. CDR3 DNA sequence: TGTGCCAGCAGTTTGGAACGGGTCCGGAACACTGAAGCTTTCTTT. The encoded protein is CASSLERVRNTEAFF.

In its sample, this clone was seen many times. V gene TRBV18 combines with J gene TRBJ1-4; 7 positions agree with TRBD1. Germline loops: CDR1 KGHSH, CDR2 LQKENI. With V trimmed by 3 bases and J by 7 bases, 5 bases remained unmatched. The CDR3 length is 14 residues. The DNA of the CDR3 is TGTGCCAGCTCACCGACAGGGAATATTGAAAAACTGTTTTTT. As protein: CASSPTGNIEKLFF.

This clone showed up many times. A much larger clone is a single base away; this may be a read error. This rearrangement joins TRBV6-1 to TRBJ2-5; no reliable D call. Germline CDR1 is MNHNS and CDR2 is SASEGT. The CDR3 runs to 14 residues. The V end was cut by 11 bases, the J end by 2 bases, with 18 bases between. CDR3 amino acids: CARALGRFQETQYF. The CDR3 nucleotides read TGTGCCCGCGCATTGGGAAGGTTTCAAGAGACCCAGTACTTC.